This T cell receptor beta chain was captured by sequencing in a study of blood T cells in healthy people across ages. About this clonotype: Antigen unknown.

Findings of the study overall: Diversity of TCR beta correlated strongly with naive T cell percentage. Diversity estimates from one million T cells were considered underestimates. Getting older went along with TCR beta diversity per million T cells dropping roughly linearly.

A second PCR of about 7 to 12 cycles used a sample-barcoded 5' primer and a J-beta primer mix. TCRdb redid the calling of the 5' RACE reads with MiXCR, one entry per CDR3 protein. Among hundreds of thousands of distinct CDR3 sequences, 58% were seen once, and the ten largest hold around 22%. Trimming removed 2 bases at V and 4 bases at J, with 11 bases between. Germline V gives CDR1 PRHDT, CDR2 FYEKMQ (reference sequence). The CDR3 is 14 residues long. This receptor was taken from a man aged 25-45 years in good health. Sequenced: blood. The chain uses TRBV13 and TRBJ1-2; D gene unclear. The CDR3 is CASSLLGDPYGYTF. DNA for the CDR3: TGTGCCAGCAGCTTACTTGGGGATCCCTATGGCTACACCTTC.